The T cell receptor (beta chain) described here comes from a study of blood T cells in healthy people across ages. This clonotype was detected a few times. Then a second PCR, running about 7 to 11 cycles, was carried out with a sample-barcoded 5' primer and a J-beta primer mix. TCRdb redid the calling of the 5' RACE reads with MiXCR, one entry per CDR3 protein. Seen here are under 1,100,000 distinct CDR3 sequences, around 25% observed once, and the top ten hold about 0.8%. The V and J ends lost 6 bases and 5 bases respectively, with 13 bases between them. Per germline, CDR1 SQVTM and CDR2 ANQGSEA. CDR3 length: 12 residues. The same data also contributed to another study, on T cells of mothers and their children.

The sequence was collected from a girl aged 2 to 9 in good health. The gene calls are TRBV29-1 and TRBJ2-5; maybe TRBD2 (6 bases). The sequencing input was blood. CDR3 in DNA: TGCAGCGTCTCCCGAAGCGGGGAGACCCAGTACTTC. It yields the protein CSVSRSGETQYF.